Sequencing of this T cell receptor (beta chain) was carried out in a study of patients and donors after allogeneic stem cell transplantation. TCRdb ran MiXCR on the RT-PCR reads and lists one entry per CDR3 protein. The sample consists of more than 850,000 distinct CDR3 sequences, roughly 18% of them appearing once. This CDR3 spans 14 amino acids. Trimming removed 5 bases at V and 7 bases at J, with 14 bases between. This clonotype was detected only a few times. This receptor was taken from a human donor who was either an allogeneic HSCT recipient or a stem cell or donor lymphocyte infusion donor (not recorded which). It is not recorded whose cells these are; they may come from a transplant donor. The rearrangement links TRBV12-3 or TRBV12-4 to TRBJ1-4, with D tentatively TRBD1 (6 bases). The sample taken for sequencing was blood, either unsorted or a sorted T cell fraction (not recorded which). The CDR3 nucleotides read TGTGCCAGCAGTCCGCGGGCAGGGGCTGAAAAACTGTTTTTT. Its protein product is CASSPRAGAEKLFF.